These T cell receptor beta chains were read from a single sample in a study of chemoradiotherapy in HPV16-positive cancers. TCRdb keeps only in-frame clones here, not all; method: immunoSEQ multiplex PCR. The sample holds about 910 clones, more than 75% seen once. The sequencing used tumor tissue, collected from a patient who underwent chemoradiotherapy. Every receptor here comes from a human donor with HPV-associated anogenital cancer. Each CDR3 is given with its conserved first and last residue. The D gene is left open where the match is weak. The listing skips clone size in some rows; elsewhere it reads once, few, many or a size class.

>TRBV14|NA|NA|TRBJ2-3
CASSQGLGRTQYF
TGTGCCAGCAGCCAAGGGCTAGGACGTACGCAGTATTTT
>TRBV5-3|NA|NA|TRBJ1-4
CARSLRANEKLFF
TGTGCCAGAAGCTTGAGGGCTAATGAAAAACTGTTTTTT
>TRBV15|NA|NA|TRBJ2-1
CATGRGVDNEQFF
TGTGCCACCGGACGAGGGGTGGACAATGAGCAGTTCTTC
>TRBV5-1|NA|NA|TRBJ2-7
CASNTGSLRREQYF
TGCGCCAGCAACACAGGGAGTCTAAGAAGGGAGCAGTACTTC
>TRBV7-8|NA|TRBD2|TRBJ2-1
CASSLRGLATLHWQFF
TGTGCCAGCAGCTTAAGGGGACTAGCGACACTCCATTGGCAGTTCTTC
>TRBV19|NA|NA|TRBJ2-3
CASSGRVTDTQYF
TGTGCCAGTAGTGGACGGGTGACAGATACGCAGTATTTT
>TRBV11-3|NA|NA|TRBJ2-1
CASSFGAAGEQFF
TGTGCCAGCAGCTTTGGGGCGGCAGGGGAGCAGTTCTTC
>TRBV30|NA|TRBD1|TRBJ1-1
CAWRNWGQGEAFF
TGTGCCTGGAGGAATTGGGGACAGGGAGAAGCTTTCTTT
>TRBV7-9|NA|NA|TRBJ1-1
CASRPDGPYTEAFF
TGTGCCAGCAGACCGGACGGGCCCTACACTGAAGCTTTCTTT
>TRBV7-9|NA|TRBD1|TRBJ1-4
CASSFGQDEKLFF
TGTGCCAGCAGCTTCGGACAGGATGAAAAACTGTTTTTT
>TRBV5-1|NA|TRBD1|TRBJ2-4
CASSWRQGVGPSQLAKNIQYF
TGCGCCAGCAGCTGGAGGCAGGGGGTGGGCCCTAGTCAACTAGCCAAAAACATTCAGTACTTC
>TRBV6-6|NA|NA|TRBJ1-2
CASTLENSSGVGGYTF
TGTGCCAGCACGCTCGAAAACAGTTCGGGTGTCGGTGGCTACACCTTC
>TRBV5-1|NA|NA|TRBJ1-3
CASSSDSGNTIYF
TGCGCCAGCAGCTCCGACTCTGGAAACACCATATATTTT
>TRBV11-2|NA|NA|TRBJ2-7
CASSLAGHPREQYF
TGTGCCAGCAGCTTAGCGGGACACCCTCGCGAGCAGTACTTC
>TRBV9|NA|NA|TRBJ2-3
CASSVGAHRGDTQYF
TGTGCCAGCAGCGTGGGGGCCCACAGAGGGGATACGCAGTATTTT
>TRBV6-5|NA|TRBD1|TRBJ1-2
CASSYLVGTGVNGYTF
TGTGCCAGCAGTTACTTGGTCGGGACAGGGGTAAATGGCTACACCTTC
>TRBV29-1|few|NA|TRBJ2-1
CSVELTSGRYNEQFF
TGCAGCGTTGAATTAACGAGTGGCCGGTACAATGAGCAGTTCTTC
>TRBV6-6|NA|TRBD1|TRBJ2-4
CATGTGLAKNIQYF
TGTGCCACCGGGACAGGCCTAGCCAAAAACATTCAGTACTTC
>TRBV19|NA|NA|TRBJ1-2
CASSVDGAESLEGYTF
TGTGCCAGTAGTGTCGATGGGGCCGAGTCCTTGGAGGGCTACACCTTC
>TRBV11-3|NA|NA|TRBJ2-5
CASSLMSQETQYF
TGTGCCAGCAGCTTAATGTCCCAAGAGACCCAGTACTTC
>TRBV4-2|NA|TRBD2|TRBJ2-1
CASSQEGTSGSDEQFF
TGTGCCAGCAGCCAAGAAGGGACTAGCGGGAGTGATGAGCAGTTCTTC
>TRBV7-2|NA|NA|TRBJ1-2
CASSLVPSGGGPGYTF
TGTGCCAGCAGCTTAGTCCCCTCCGGGGGGGGGCCGGGCTACACCTTC
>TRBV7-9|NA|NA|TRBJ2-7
CASSLRAVRNEQYF
TGTGCCAGCAGCTTAAGGGCCGTTCGGAACGAGCAGTACTTC
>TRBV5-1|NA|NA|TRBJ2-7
CASSLGDGPSYEQYF
TGCGCCAGCAGCTTGGGGGACGGTCCATCCTACGAGCAGTACTTC
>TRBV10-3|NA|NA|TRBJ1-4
CAISDLGAGKLFF
TGTGCCATCAGTGACTTGGGCGCGGGGAAACTGTTTTTT
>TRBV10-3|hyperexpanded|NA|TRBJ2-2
CAISPSAASNTGELFF
TGTGCCATCAGCCCCTCAGCGGCTTCGAACACCGGGGAGCTGTTTTTT
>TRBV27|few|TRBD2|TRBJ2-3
CASSSTRTSGAGDTQYF
TGTGCCAGCAGTTCCACTCGGACTAGCGGGGCGGGGGATACGCAGTATTTT
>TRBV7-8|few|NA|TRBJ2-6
CASSSPDSGANVLTF
TGTGCCAGCAGCTCCCCGGACTCTGGGGCCAACGTCCTGACTTTC
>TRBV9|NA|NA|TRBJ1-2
CASSAGLQGLANYGYTF
TGTGCCAGCAGCGCGGGGCTTCAGGGTTTAGCTAACTATGGCTACACCTTC
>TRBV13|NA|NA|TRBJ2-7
CASSLGQGLEQYF
TGTGCCAGCAGCTTAGGGCAGGGGCTCGAGCAGTACTTC
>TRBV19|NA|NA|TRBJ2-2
CAARREGESGELFF
TGTGCCGCCCGTCGAGAAGGGGAATCCGGGGAGCTGTTTTTT
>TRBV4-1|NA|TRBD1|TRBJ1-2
CASSLIDRENYGYTF
TGCGCCAGCAGCCTCATCGACAGGGAGAACTATGGCTACACCTTC
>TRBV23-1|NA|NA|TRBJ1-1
CASAQTGLEAFF
TGCGCCAGCGCCCAAACAGGGCTTGAAGCTTTCTTT
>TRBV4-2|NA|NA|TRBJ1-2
CASSQVGPQAFYGYTF
TGTGCCAGCAGCCAAGTCGGTCCTCAAGCCTTCTATGGCTACACCTTC
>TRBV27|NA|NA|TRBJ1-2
CASSLSGTDLYGYTF
TGTGCCAGCAGTTTATCTGGGACGGACCTCTATGGCTACACCTTC
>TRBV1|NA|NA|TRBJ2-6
CTSSRAQSRANVLTF
TGCACCAGCAGCCGTGCACAAAGTCGGGCCAACGTCCTGACTTTC
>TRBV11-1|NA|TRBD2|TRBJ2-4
CASSLGRELSIQYF
TGTGCCAGCAGCCTGGGGCGGGAGTTGAGCATTCAGTACTTC